This is a list of T cell receptor beta chains from one sample in a study of T-cell reconstitution after alpha-beta-depleted transplantation in children. TCRdb analysed the PCR reads with MiXCR anew, one entry per CDR3 protein. This sample carries over 100,000 distinct CDR3 sequences, 7.5% to 9% of them seen once, and the ten largest clones take about a sixth. Sequences were derived from PBMCs, sampled before TCRalphabeta/CD19-depleted stem cell transplant. All receptors come from a boy aged 2 to 9 with acute lymphoblastic leukemia, due to receive a stem cell transplant. The CDR3 runs from the conserved cysteine through the conserved F or W. D genes are given only for firm matches. Clone size appears in some rows only: once, few, many, or a class for an expanded clone.

>NA|14|TRBV4-1|TRBJ2-7|NA
CASSQGLGAYEQYF
TGCGCCAGCAGCCAAGGCCTAGGAGCCTACGAGCAGTACTTC
>TRBD2|17|TRBV7-3|TRBJ2-1|many
CASSPDSGGAGNAEQFF
TGTGCCAGCAGCCCGGATAGCGGGGGGGCTGGGAATGCTGAGCAGTTCTTC
>TRBD1|13|TRBV7-9|TRBJ2-1|NA
CASSGQGLDEQFF
TGTGCCAGCAGCGGACAGGGCTTGGATGAGCAGTTCTTC
>TRBD1|16|TRBV3-1|TRBJ2-5|many
CASSGPGQGHQETQYF
TGTGCCAGCAGCGGGCCGGGACAGGGCCACCAAGAGACCCAGTACTTC
>NA|15|TRBV5-1|TRBJ2-1|many
CASSLVFGRPNEQFF
TGCGCCAGCAGCTTGGTATTTGGCAGGCCTAATGAGCAGTTCTTC
>NA|12|TRBV5-5|TRBJ2-7|many
CASSALGYEQYF
TGTGCCAGCAGCGCTTTGGGGTACGAGCAGTACTTC
>NA|12|TRBV7-9|TRBJ1-2|many
CASSLALEGYTF
TGTGCCAGCAGCTTAGCGCTCGAGGGCTACACCTTC
>NA|13|TRBV12-3/TRBV12-4|TRBJ2-3|many
CASSLGFTDTQYF
TGTGCCAGCAGTTTAGGGTTCACAGATACGCAGTATTTT
>TRBD1|13|TRBV20-1|TRBJ1-1|medium-sized
CSADRGLNTEAFF
TGCAGTGCCGACAGGGGGTTGAACACTGAAGCTTTCTTT
>TRBD1|14|TRBV3-1|TRBJ1-1|NA
CASSPQGAGAEAFF
TGTGCCAGCAGCCCACAGGGGGCAGGTGCTGAAGCTTTCTTT
>NA|15|TRBV5-1|TRBJ2-3|NA
CASSLVPGLTDTQYF
TGCGCCAGCAGCTTGGTGCCCGGTCTTACAGATACGCAGTATTTT
>NA|14|TRBV5-6|TRBJ2-6|NA
CASSLVSGANVLTF
TGTGCCAGCAGTCTGGTCTCTGGGGCCAACGTCCTGACTTTC
>TRBD2|15|TRBV5-1|TRBJ2-3|many
CASRRIAGSTDTQYF
TGCGCCAGCAGAAGAATAGCGGGGAGCACAGATACGCAGTATTTT
>NA|14|TRBV3-1|TRBJ1-4|many
CASSQGGGDEKLFF
TGTGCCAGCAGCCAAGGGGGGGGAGATGAAAAACTGTTTTTT
>NA|14|TRBV4-2|TRBJ2-7|few
CASSQDYEVYEQYF
TGTGCCAGCAGCCAAGATTACGAGGTCTACGAGCAGTACTTC
>NA|14|TRBV12-3/TRBV12-4|TRBJ1-3|many
CASSFPGVGNTIYF
TGTGCCAGCAGTTTCCCAGGGGTCGGAAACACCATATATTTT
>NA|14|TRBV5-6|TRBJ1-5|NA
CASSSRQNNQPQHF
TGTGCCAGCAGTTCTAGACAGAACAATCAGCCCCAGCATTTT
>NA|16|TRBV5-5|TRBJ1-1|many
CASSSLGRPVNTEAFF
TGTGCCAGCAGCTCCCTGGGTAGACCCGTGAACACTGAAGCTTTCTTT
>NA|16|TRBV10-3|TRBJ2-1|NA
CAISEFETGRGNEQFF
TGTGCCATCAGTGAGTTTGAGACAGGGAGGGGGAATGAGCAGTTCTTC
>NA|11|TRBV4-1|TRBJ1-2|NA
CASSRGDGYTF
TGCGCCAGCAGCCGGGGTGATGGCTACACCTTC
>NA|15|TRBV7-2|TRBJ2-7|NA
CASSLRTGMGYEQYF
TGTGCCAGCAGCTTAAGGACGGGTATGGGCTACGAGCAGTACTTC
>NA|15|TRBV5-1|TRBJ1-1|many
CASSSDTAMNTEAFF
TGCGCCAGCAGCTCGGACACGGCGATGAACACTGAAGCTTTCTTT
>TRBD1|17|TRBV9|TRBJ2-6|few
CASSVNRGLTGANVLTF
TGTGCCAGCAGCGTAAACAGGGGGCTGACTGGGGCCAACGTCCTGACTTTC
>TRBD1|15|TRBV7-8|TRBJ2-3|many
CASSLLGTGTDTQYF
TGTGCCAGCAGCTTATTAGGGACAGGCACAGATACGCAGTATTTT
>TRBD2|18|TRBV20-1|TRBJ2-7|many
CSARDQGLAGYDSYEQYF
TGCAGTGCTAGAGACCAGGGACTAGCGGGCTACGACTCCTACGAGCAGTACTTC
>NA|15|TRBV7-6|TRBJ1-6|NA
CASSLHRSYNSPLHF
TGTGCCAGCAGCTTACACCGGTCCTATAATTCACCCCTCCACTTT
>NA|15|TRBV12-3/TRBV12-4|TRBJ2-1|NA
CASIPEGSSYNEQFF
TGTGCCAGCATCCCCGAAGGGTCCTCCTACAATGAGCAGTTCTTC
>TRBD2|14|TRBV11-2|TRBJ2-7|NA
CASSLDPTSGVLNF
TGTGCCAGCAGCTTAGACCCAACTAGCGGGGTCTTGAACTTC
>NA|12|TRBV5-5|TRBJ2-2|many
CASSLVPGELFF
TGTGCCAGCAGCTTGGTCCCAGGGGAGCTGTTTTTT
>NA|15|TRBV9|TRBJ1-2|few
CASSPKGGTIYGYTF
TGTGCCAGCAGCCCAAAAGGTGGGACCATCTATGGCTACACCTTC
>NA|17|TRBV11-2|TRBJ1-6|many
CASSFPIILDGNSPLHF
TGTGCCAGCAGCTTTCCCATCATACTAGACGGGAATTCACCCCTCCACTTT
>TRBD1|14|TRBV12-5|TRBJ1-6|many
CASAAGTANSPLHF
TGTGCTAGTGCTGCGGGGACAGCTAATTCACCCCTCCACTTT
>NA|15|TRBV4-2|TRBJ1-1|many
CASSQEGDMNTEAFF
TGTGCCAGCAGCCAAGAGGGGGATATGAACACTGAAGCTTTCTTT
>TRBD2|16|TRBV6-2/TRBV6-3|TRBJ2-2|NA
CASTRTSGSNTGELFF
TGTGCCAGCACCAGGACTAGCGGGTCGAACACCGGGGAGCTGTTTTTT
>NA|14|TRBV20-1|TRBJ2-7|NA
CSAGRQGGRDEQYF
TGCAGTGCGGGTCGACAGGGAGGGCGAGACGAGCAGTACTTC
>NA|15|TRBV20-1|TRBJ1-5|NA
CSAKDFQGPNQPQHF
TGCAGTGCTAAAGATTTCCAAGGGCCCAATCAGCCCCAGCATTTT
>NA|13|TRBV28|TRBJ1-1|medium-sized
CASTPWLNTEAFF
TGTGCCAGCACCCCCTGGTTGAACACTGAAGCTTTCTTT
>NA|15|TRBV27|TRBJ2-7|many
CASSLADLGVYEQYF
TGTGCCAGCAGTTTGGCCGACCTTGGCGTCTACGAGCAGTACTTC
>NA|14|TRBV6-1|TRBJ2-5|NA
CASSDSGYSETQYF
TGTGCCAGCAGTGACAGTGGATATTCGGAGACCCAGTACTTC
>TRBD1|12|TRBV12-3/TRBV12-4|TRBJ2-1|few
CASSPDRGGQFF
TGTGCCAGCAGCCCCGACAGGGGGGGGCAGTTCTTC
>NA|14|TRBV12-3/TRBV12-4|TRBJ1-1|few
CASSLGRAHPEAFF
TGTGCCAGCAGTTTAGGCAGGGCGCATCCTGAAGCTTTCTTT
>NA|14|TRBV5-1|TRBJ1-1|many
CASSPEGVRTEAFF
TGCGCCAGCAGCCCGGAGGGGGTTAGGACTGAAGCTTTCTTT
>NA|15|TRBV3-1|TRBJ2-2|few
CASRKMGRNTGELFF
TGTGCCAGCCGGAAGATGGGACGGAACACCGGGGAGCTGTTTTTT
>NA|14|TRBV14|TRBJ1-1|few
CASSRLGRNTEAFF
TGTGCCAGCAGCAGACTGGGAAGGAACACTGAAGCTTTCTTT
>NA|11|TRBV5-1|TRBJ2-7|many
CASSFAHEQYF
TGCGCCAGCAGCTTCGCCCACGAGCAGTACTTC
>NA|18|TRBV3-1|TRBJ1-2|NA
CASSQVGQVQRGHYGYTF
TGTGCCAGCAGCCAAGTGGGGCAAGTGCAGAGGGGACACTATGGCTACACCTTC
>NA|14|TRBV28|TRBJ1-5|NA
CASSLLRDVEPQHF
TGTGCCAGCAGTTTATTGCGGGATGTCGAGCCCCAGCATTTT
>NA|13|TRBV7-9|TRBJ2-5|many
CASSSRGEETQYF
TGTGCCAGCAGCTCCAGGGGTGAAGAGACCCAGTACTTC
>NA|11|TRBV7-2|TRBJ2-7|many
CASSLGLGQYF
TGTGCCAGCAGCTTAGGACTAGGGCAGTACTTC
>TRBD2|16|TRBV20-1|TRBJ2-3|NA
CSARDHRAGGADTQYF
TGCAGTGCTAGAGATCATCGAGCGGGGGGGGCAGATACGCAGTATTTT
>NA|14|TRBV7-2|TRBJ1-6|few
CASSFSTGNSPLHF
TGTGCCAGCAGCTTCTCTACAGGGAACTCACCCCTCCACTTT
>NA|14|TRBV2|TRBJ1-2|many
CASSESTANYGYTF
TGTGCCAGCAGTGAATCTACGGCTAACTATGGCTACACCTTC
>TRBD2|16|TRBV20-1|TRBJ2-3|NA
CSAREGGGDNTDTQYF
TGCAGTGCTAGAGAGGGCGGGGGGGACAACACAGATACGCAGTATTTT
>NA|13|TRBV28|TRBJ2-3|many
CASRLDVTDTQYF
TGTGCCAGCAGATTGGACGTAACAGATACGCAGTATTTT